The rows below give T cell receptor beta chains drawn from one sample of a study of T cell repertoires in aging, cancer and after chemotherapy. TCRdb analysed the multiplex PCR reads with MiXCR anew, one entry per CDR3 protein. Here the sample spans some 1,100 distinct CDR3 sequences, about 28% being singletons. Source material: blood. The receptors stem from a human donor with a solid tumor. The CDR3 runs from the conserved cysteine through the conserved F or W. The order of the fields is J gene, D gene, clone size, V gene, CDR3 DNA, CDR3 protein. D genes are given only for firm matches. The listing skips clone size in some rows; elsewhere it reads once, few, many or a size class.

>TRBJ2-5|TRBD1|large|TRBV12-3/TRBV12-4
TGTGCCAGCAGACCCGGGACAGGAATCCAAGAGACCCAGTACTTC
CASRPGTGIQETQYF
>TRBJ2-3|TRBD2|large|TRBV7-9
TGTGCCAGCAGCCCCTACCGGCTGGCGGGAGTCACAGATACGCAGTATTTT
CASSPYRLAGVTDTQYF
>TRBJ2-1|NA|large|TRBV19
TGTGCCAGTAAGGGCGGAAGTGGGATATACAATGAGCAGTTCTTC
CASKGGSGIYNEQFF
>TRBJ1-3|TRBD1|NA|TRBV6-5
TGTGCCAGCAGTGAGGACAGGCACTCTGGAAACACCATATATTTT
CASSEDRHSGNTIYF
>TRBJ1-6|NA|medium-sized|TRBV7-2
TGTGCCAGCAGCTTCCCCGGGACTTCCTGGGGTTTTAATTCACCCCTCCACTTT
CASSFPGTSWGFNSPLHF
>TRBJ2-7|NA|large|TRBV20-1
TGCAGTGCTAGGAACGAGCAGTACTTC
CSARNEQYF
>TRBJ2-2|TRBD1|NA|TRBV28
TGTGCCAGCAGTCCTCGGACAGGGAAGTTGAACACCGGGGAGCTGTTTTTT
CASSPRTGKLNTGELFF
>TRBJ1-1|NA|NA|TRBV29-1
TGCAGCCTAAGAAGGAACACTGAAGCTTTCTTT
CSLRRNTEAFF
>TRBJ2-1|TRBD2|large|TRBV20-1
TGCAGTGCCCAACCGGGACTAGCGGGATCTACTGAGCAGTTCTTC
CSAQPGLAGSTEQFF
>TRBJ1-5|NA|medium-sized|TRBV27
TGTGCCAGCAGTGCATCGAGGAGTTCGCCCCAGCATTTT
CASSASRSSPQHF
>TRBJ1-4|NA|few|TRBV7-9
TGTGCCAGCAGCTTAGCGGACTTGGGAGGTAATGAAAAACTGTTTTTT
CASSLADLGGNEKLFF
>TRBJ1-1|NA|medium-sized|TRBV6-1
TGTGCCAGCAGTGAAGGGGTGGTTAGTAGAGCTTTCTTT
CASSEGVVSRAFF
>TRBJ2-7|TRBD2|large|TRBV6-1
TGTGCCAGCAGTGACGGGGCTAGCGGGAACGAGCAGTACTTC
CASSDGASGNEQYF